Sequencing of this T cell receptor beta chain was carried out in a study of blood T cell repertoires in COVID-19. About the study: Spain, Italy and the United States supplied samples that represented acute and convalescent COVID-19. T cells, B-cell-depleted T cells, or PBMCs provided the cDNA or gDNA that served as material.

Original analysis: Cell counts per sample came from amplifying reference gene primers. The repertoire was sequenced with immunoSEQ multiplex PCR; TCRdb's copy has only in-frame clones and lacks some. V and J calls and clone size come straight from that table; D and trimming were deduced from the DNA. The sample yields over 200,000 clones, 80% to 85% seen once. The CDR3 is made up of 15 amino acids. CDR1 MNHNY and CDR2 SVGAGI come from the germline V gene (reference sequence). V was clipped by 7 bases and J by 10 bases, with 23 bases between them. The chain combines TRBV6-6 with TRBJ2-1; a weak D match, TRBD1 (9 bases). This clonotype was obtained from an elderly woman with active or convalescent COVID-19. Sequenced: peripheral blood. The CDR3 spells CASTPGGTGLKEQFF. CDR3 nucleotide sequence: TGTGCCAGCACCCCGGGAGGGACAGGGTTAAAAGAGCAGTTCTTC.